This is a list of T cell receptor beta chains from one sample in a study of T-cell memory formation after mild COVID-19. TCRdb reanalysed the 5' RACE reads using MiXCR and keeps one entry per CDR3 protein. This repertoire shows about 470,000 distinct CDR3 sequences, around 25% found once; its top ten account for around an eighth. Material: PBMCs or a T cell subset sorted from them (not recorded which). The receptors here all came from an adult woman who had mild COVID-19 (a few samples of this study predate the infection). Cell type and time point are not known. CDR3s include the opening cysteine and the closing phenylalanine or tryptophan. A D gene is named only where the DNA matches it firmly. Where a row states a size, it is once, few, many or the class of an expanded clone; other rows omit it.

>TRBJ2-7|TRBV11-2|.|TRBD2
CASSPGPASGRHEQYF
TGTGCCAGCAGCCCCGGTCCGGCTAGCGGGAGGCACGAGCAGTACTTC
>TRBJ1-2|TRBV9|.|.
CASSVAEKADYGYTF
TGTGCCAGCAGCGTAGCTGAGAAAGCCGACTATGGCTACACCTTC
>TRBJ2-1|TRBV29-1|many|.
CSVVGGLRNEQFF
TGCAGCGTTGTCGGGGGTTTGCGCAATGAGCAGTTCTTC
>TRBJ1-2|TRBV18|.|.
CASSPTWDRVSNYGYTF
TGTGCCAGCTCGCCGACGTGGGACCGAGTTTCTAACTATGGCTACACCTTC
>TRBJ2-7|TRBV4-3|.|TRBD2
CASSKRLAGENEQYF
TGCGCCAGCAGCAAGAGACTAGCGGGAGAAAACGAGCAGTACTTC
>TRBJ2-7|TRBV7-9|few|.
CASRESTYEQYF
TGTGCCAGCAGAGAGTCTACTTACGAGCAGTACTTC
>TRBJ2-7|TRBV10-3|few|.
CATATKARNEQYF
TGTGCCACGGCCACGAAGGCCCGGAACGAGCAGTACTTC
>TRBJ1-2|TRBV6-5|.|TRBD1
CASSYSMGTGGGLRYGYTF
TGTGCCAGCAGTTACTCGATGGGGACAGGGGGCGGATTACGATATGGCTACACCTTC
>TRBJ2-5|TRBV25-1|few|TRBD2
CASSDLAGEDQETQYF
TGTGCCAGCAGTGATCTAGCGGGAGAAGACCAAGAGACCCAGTACTTC
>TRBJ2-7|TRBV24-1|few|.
CATSDTGSVHEQYF
TGTGCCACCAGTGATACAGGCTCGGTCCACGAGCAGTACTTC
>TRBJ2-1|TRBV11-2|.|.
CASSLQRGYNEQFF
TGTGCCAGCAGCTTACAGAGGGGATACAATGAGCAGTTCTTC
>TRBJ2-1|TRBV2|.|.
CASGRGGAYNEQFF
TGTGCCAGCGGGCGGGGTGGGGCCTACAATGAGCAGTTCTTC
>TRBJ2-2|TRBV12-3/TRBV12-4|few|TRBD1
CASSSTGTDTGELFF
TGTGCCAGCAGTTCCACCGGGACAGACACCGGGGAGCTGTTTTTT
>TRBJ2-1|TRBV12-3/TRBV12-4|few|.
CASNVAAKKYEQFF
TGTGCCAGCAACGTGGCGGCTAAGAAATATGAGCAGTTCTTC
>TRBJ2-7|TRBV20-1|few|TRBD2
CSAPGQGGLAGGYEQYF
TGCAGTGCTCCGGGACAGGGAGGACTAGCGGGAGGCTACGAGCAGTACTTC
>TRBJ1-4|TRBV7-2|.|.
CASSLVGRATNEKLFF
TGTGCCAGCAGCTTAGTGGGCAGGGCGACTAATGAAAAACTGTTTTTT
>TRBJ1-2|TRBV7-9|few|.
CASSSGTMSYGYTF
TGTGCCAGCAGCTCCGGGACAATGAGTTATGGCTACACCTTC
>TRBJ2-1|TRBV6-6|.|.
CASSPGLKDEQFF
TGTGCCAGCAGCCCGGGACTGAAGGATGAGCAGTTCTTC
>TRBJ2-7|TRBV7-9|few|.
CASSPAWNYEQYF
TGTGCCAGCAGCCCGGCCTGGAACTACGAGCAGTACTTC
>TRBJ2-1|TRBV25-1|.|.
CASSTLAENNEQFF
TGTGCCAGCAGTACATTAGCGGAGAACAATGAGCAGTTCTTC
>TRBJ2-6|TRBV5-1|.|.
CASSLALTGTSGANVLTF
TGCGCCAGCAGCTTGGCTTTGACAGGAACCTCTGGGGCCAACGTCCTGACTTTC
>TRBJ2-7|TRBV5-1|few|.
CASSSPGRGTYEQYF
TGCGCCAGCAGCTCCCCGGGACGGGGGACCTACGAGCAGTACTTC
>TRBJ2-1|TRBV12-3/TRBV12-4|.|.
CASRDLGGRIGEQFF
TGTGCCAGCAGAGACCTTGGGGGGCGGATAGGTGAGCAGTTCTTC
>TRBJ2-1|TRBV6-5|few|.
CASSPTGLPGDYNEQFF
TGTGCCAGCAGTCCGACGGGACTCCCCGGGGACTACAATGAGCAGTTCTTC
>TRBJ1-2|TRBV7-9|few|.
CASSLPDSYGYTF
TGTGCCAGCAGCCTACCGGACAGCTATGGCTACACCTTC
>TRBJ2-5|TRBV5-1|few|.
CASSLEGGPQETQYF
TGCGCCAGCAGCTTGGAGGGGGGCCCCCAAGAGACCCAGTACTTC
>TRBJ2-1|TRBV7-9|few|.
CASSPPGRGYNEQFF
TGTGCCAGCAGCCCCCCTGGCCGTGGTTACAATGAGCAGTTCTTC
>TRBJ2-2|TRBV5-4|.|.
CASGRGGTPNTGELFF
TGTGCCAGCGGACGGGGTGGGACACCGAACACCGGGGAGCTGTTTTTT
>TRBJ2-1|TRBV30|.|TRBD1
CAWRYGQGNEQFF
TGTGCCTGGAGATATGGACAGGGGAATGAGCAGTTCTTC
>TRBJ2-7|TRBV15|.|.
CATSGGLKRTYEQYF
TGTGCCACCAGCGGGGGCTTGAAGCGGACCTACGAGCAGTACTTC